This T cell receptor (beta chain) was recorded in a study of OX40 agonist ivuxolimab in advanced cancers. Across the whole study: Partial responses were achieved by three patients, one with hepatocellular carcinoma and two with cutaneous melanoma.

V gave up 6 bases and J gave up 8 bases, with 11 bases separating them. This CDR3 comprises 13 residues. Germline V gene lookup returns CDR1 MNHEY and CDR2 SVGAGI. Data came from immunoSEQ multiplex PCR; TCRdb stores just in-frame clones and leaves some out. The sample has 60,000 to 70,000 clones; over 75% are singletons. Sequenced here: CD4+ or CD8+ T cells sorted from blood, sampled in a trial of the OX40 agonist ivuxolimab. The origin of this receptor is an adult with an advanced solid tumor such as melanoma, head and neck, liver or kidney cancer. This chain joins TRBV6-5 and TRBJ1-6; possibly TRBD1 for D (6 bases). CDR3 sequence (DNA): TGTGCCAGCAGGGAAGCAGGGGATTCACCCCTCCACTTT. Its translation is CASREAGDSPLHF.